What follows describes a single T cell receptor (beta chain). What it binds is not known. Germline-derived CDR1 and CDR2 are SGDLS and YYNGEE. This CDR3 is built from 17 residues. Trimming took 3 bases from V and 4 from J, leaving 22 bases between them. The data stem from a study of shared clonotypes between healthy human individuals. Regarding the study as a whole: Sharing across four donors was highest in naive CD4 (around 5%) and lowest in memory CD8 (approximately 0.4%).

The naive CD8 subset, CD45RO-negative cells positively selected for CCR7, excluded terminally differentiated effector memory CD45RA+ cells. Investigators spread the genomic DNA of each subset evenly over several immunoSEQ plates. Produced via immunoSEQ multiplex PCR; TCRdb's table is partial and in-frame only. The table lists some 2,100,000 clones, just over 90% of them singletons. The V call is TRBV9, the J call TRBJ1-2; D remains unclear. The sample consisted of naive CD8+ T cells from PBMCs. The TCR sequence derives from a young man in good health. Some clones in this sample may be carry-over from other donors' samples. The CDR3 protein is CASSAQRGLTTRYGYTF. The DNA for the CDR3 is TGTGCCAGCAGCGCCCAAAGAGGACTTACTACTCGCTATGGCTACACCTTC.